The rows below give T cell receptor beta chains drawn from one sample of a study of CD8+ T cells in alopecia areata. Assay: immunoSEQ multiplex PCR; the TCRdb copy retains only in-frame clones and omits some. Of about 150,000 clones in the sample, over 70% are singletons; the top ten hold roughly 15%. This specimen consisted of CD8+ T cells sorted from blood, obtained at week 0. Source of these receptors: a human donor with alopecia areata. The CDR3 runs from the conserved cysteine through the conserved F or W. A D gene is named only where the DNA matches it firmly. Clone size, where shown, is once, few, many, or a class for clones that have expanded.

d_call,j_call,v_call,clone_size,cdr3_aa,cdr3_nt
TRBD1,TRBJ2-4,TRBV29-1,few,CSVRIVGQAGNIQYF,TGCAGCGTGCGGATCGTGGGACAGGCGGGAAACATTCAGTACTTC
-,TRBJ2-5,TRBV6-1,-,CASSEEFRTVQETQYF,TGTGCCAGCAGTGAAGAGTTCAGGACCGTACAAGAGACCCAGTACTTC
-,TRBJ2-5,TRBV29-1,few,CSVVGLVGETQYF,TGCAGCGTCGTGGGACTGGTGGGAGAGACCCAGTACTTC
TRBD2,TRBJ2-3,TRBV11-2,-,CASSVLVGGVDTQYF,TGTGCCAGCAGCGTCCTAGTGGGAGGGGTAGATACGCAGTATTTT
TRBD1,TRBJ2-2,TRBV7-3,-,CASSARDRGIGELFF,TGTGCCAGCAGCGCCAGGGACAGGGGGATCGGGGAGCTGTTTTTT
-,TRBJ2-3,TRBV30,once,CAWTRNFRDTQYF,TGTGCCTGGACCAGGAATTTCAGAGATACGCAGTATTTT
-,TRBJ1-2,TRBV10-3,-,CAISESSGYYGYTF,TGTGCCATCAGTGAGTCGTCAGGGTACTATGGCTACACCTTC
-,TRBJ2-2,TRBV4-1,-,CASSRNSGDNTGELFF,TGCGCCAGCAGCCGGAACAGCGGAGATAACACCGGGGAGCTGTTTTTT
-,TRBJ2-5,TRBV29-1,-,CSVEEGGRGETQYF,TGCAGCGTTGAAGAAGGGGGGCGAGGAGAGACCCAGTACTTC
-,TRBJ2-4,TRBV5-4,-,CASSLDSENIQYF,TGTGCCAGCAGCTTGGACAGTGAAAACATTCAGTACTTC
TRBD2,TRBJ2-3,TRBV15,-,CATSRGLAGGTDTQYF,TGTGCCACCAGCAGAGGACTAGCGGGGGGCACAGATACGCAGTATTTT
TRBD1,TRBJ2-7,TRBV5-1,-,CASSWEDRGQSYEQYF,TGCGCCAGCAGCTGGGAAGACAGGGGACAATCCTACGAGCAGTACTTC
-,TRBJ2-1,TRBV23-1,-,CASSHGQQYNEQFF,TGCGCCAGCAGTCATGGGCAGCAGTACAATGAGCAGTTCTTC
-,TRBJ1-1,TRBV29-1,once,CSVEENTEAFF,TGCAGCGTTGAAGAGAACACTGAAGCTTTCTTT
-,TRBJ2-1,TRBV5-6,-,CASSSEGYYNEQFF,TGTGCCAGCAGCTCTGAGGGGTACTACAATGAGCAGTTCTTC
-,TRBJ2-2,TRBV18,-,CASSPRRGAATGELFF,TGTGCCAGCTCACCACGGAGGGGTGCGGCCACCGGGGAGCTGTTTTTT
-,TRBJ1-2,TRBV27,-,CASSLSGSSPYGYTF,TGTGCCAGCAGTTTGTCGGGATCATCCCCGTATGGCTACACCTTC
-,TRBJ2-7,TRBV4-1,-,CASSQVGASSYEQYF,TGCGCCAGCAGTCAAGTGGGGGCTAGCTCCTACGAGCAGTACTTC
TRBD1,TRBJ2-1,TRBV27,once,CASRMTGGNNEQFF,TGTGCCAGCAGGATGACAGGGGGAAACAATGAGCAGTTCTTC
-,TRBJ1-1,TRBV4-1,-,CASSRDGTANTEAFF,TGCGCCAGCAGCCGAGATGGGACCGCGAACACTGAAGCTTTCTTT
-,TRBJ2-1,TRBV13,-,CASSLGIPNEQFF,TGTGCCAGCAGCTTAGGTATCCCGAATGAGCAGTTCTTC
-,TRBJ2-7,TRBV29-1,-,CSVEMQESYEQYF,TGCAGCGTTGAAATGCAGGAGTCCTACGAGCAGTACTTC
-,TRBJ2-7,TRBV4-1,-,CASSPSTAYEQYF,TGCGCCAGCAGCCCCAGTACAGCCTACGAGCAGTACTTC
-,TRBJ2-1,TRBV29-1,-,CSLQPRGRNEQFF,TGCAGCCTACAACCGAGGGGCCGGAATGAGCAGTTCTTC
TRBD1,TRBJ2-1,TRBV9,-,CASSVTGAHNEQFF,TGTGCCAGCAGCGTGACAGGGGCCCACAATGAGCAGTTCTTC
-,TRBJ2-1,TRBV30,-,CARASGHSYNEQFF,TGTGCCCGCGCCTCAGGACACTCCTACAATGAGCAGTTCTTC
TRBD2,TRBJ2-3,TRBV10-2,-,CASSESIAGTSTDTQYF,TGCGCCAGCAGTGAGTCCATAGCGGGAACTAGCACAGATACGCAGTATTTT
-,TRBJ2-3,TRBV5-4,-,CASSLSDTQYF,TGTGCCAGCAGCTTAAGCGATACGCAGTATTTT
TRBD2,TRBJ2-2,TRBV28,-,CASSPLKLAGNLNTGELFF,TGTGCCAGCAGCCCCCTCAAACTAGCGGGGAACCTGAACACCGGGGAGCTGTTTTTT
TRBD1,TRBJ2-1,TRBV5-1,-,CASNRGNDPYNEQFF,TGCGCCAGCAACAGGGGTAATGACCCCTACAATGAGCAGTTCTTC
TRBD2,TRBJ2-7,TRBV4-2,-,CASSQDVAGGTYEQYF,TGTGCCAGCAGCCAAGATGTAGCGGGGGGAACCTACGAGCAGTACTTC
-,TRBJ2-1,TRBV19,-,CASSSGGDYNEQFF,TGTGCCAGTTCTAGTGGAGGGGACTACAATGAGCAGTTCTTC
-,TRBJ2-1,TRBV7-7,-,CASSLSPGGQSEQFF,TGTGCTAGCAGCCTTTCACCCGGAGGTCAGAGTGAGCAGTTCTTC
TRBD2,TRBJ2-5,TRBV7-8,-,CASSLVVAGGPETQYF,TGTGCCAGCAGCTTAGTTGTAGCGGGAGGGCCGGAGACCCAGTACTTC
TRBD1,TRBJ2-4,TRBV4-2,-,CASSPGTVENIQYF,TGTGCCAGCAGCCCGGGGACAGTTGAAAACATTCAGTACTTC
-,TRBJ1-5,TRBV27,-,CASSRAVPSNQPQHF,TGTGCCAGCTCCCGCGCAGTCCCATCAAATCAGCCCCAGCATTTT
TRBD2,TRBJ2-7,TRBV29-1,few,CSVSGLATSYEQYF,TGCAGCGTCTCGGGACTAGCGACATCCTACGAGCAGTACTTC
-,TRBJ2-3,TRBV19,-,CASSITADTQYF,TGTGCCAGTAGTATTACGGCAGATACGCAGTATTTT
TRBD1,TRBJ2-7,TRBV5-1,-,CASSLGQGDSYEQYF,TGCGCCAGCAGCCTGGGACAGGGGGACTCCTACGAGCAGTACTTC
-,TRBJ2-2,TRBV4-1,once,CASSQDQSPGKLFF,TGCGCCAGCAGCCAAGATCAGTCTCCCGGGAAGCTGTTTTTT
TRBD1,TRBJ2-3,TRBV29-1,-,CSVAGTGGPDTQYF,TGCAGCGTTGCCGGGACAGGGGGTCCAGATACGCAGTATTTT
TRBD2,TRBJ2-5,TRBV4-2,-,CASSPAGGVSETQYF,TGTGCCAGCAGCCCCGCGGGGGGTGTATCAGAGACCCAGTACTTC
-,TRBJ2-3,TRBV5-1,few,CASSLVGDTQYF,TGCGCCAGCAGCTTGGTAGGAGATACGCAGTATTTT
-,TRBJ2-7,TRBV5-6,-,CASSFGVEGYEQYF,TGTGCCAGCAGCTTCGGGGTGGAGGGTTACGAGCAGTACTTC
-,TRBJ1-2,TRBV14,-,CASSHQGIDGYTF,TGTGCCAGCAGCCATCAGGGGATTGATGGCTACACCTTC
-,TRBJ2-7,TRBV4-1,-,CASSQDLSGGGYEQYF,TGCGCCAGCAGCCAAGATTTGTCAGGGGGAGGCTACGAGCAGTACTTC